This entry concerns a single TCR beta chain. Its matching antigen is unknown. The CDR3 is made up of 13 amino acids. Germline CDR1 DFQATT, CDR2 SNEGSKA (reference sequence). V lost 6 bases to trimming and J lost 7 bases; unmatched junction nucleotides: 8. Assembly of TCR beta libraries relied on iRepertoire HTBI primers together with Arm-PCR of CDR3 regions. A single record per CDR3 protein comes from TCRdb applying MiXCR to the multiplex PCR reads. The table has about 660,000 distinct CDR3 sequences, about 32% seen once. Time point meaning: persistent/refractory GD, antithyroid drugs over 5 years with positive TRAb. Making the TCR library involved RNA that had been extracted from PBMCs. As a group, patients came from one endocrinology department in Xi'an, China. The sample belongs to a study of regulatory T cells in long-lasting Graves disease. The study's findings and limits: What was studied was peripheral blood only, and not thyroid tissue.

This TCR derives from a female donor with Graves disease. Sequences were derived from peripheral blood mononuclear cells (PBMCs), sampled when the disease was refractory, from a patient treated with antithyroid drugs. The chain joins TRBV20-1 to TRBJ1-4; 7 bases match TRBD1. The CDR3 sequence: CSALRGAAEKLFF. The CDR3 DNA sequence: TGCAGTGCCCTCAGGGGGGCGGCTGAAAAACTGTTTTTT.